This T cell receptor (beta chain) was observed in a study of graft-versus-host responses after intestinal transplantation. Study context: Anti-thymocyte globulin was used for induction in all recipients, who then took tacrolimus and steroids for approximately 3 years. Study-level results: With peak circulating GvH clone levels came an association with early post-transplant HvG declines. Recipient marrow showed GvH clones, some seen first in ileum or blood. Allografts of one patient group, those with graft-donor T cell macrochimerism, had high graft-versus-host to host-versus-graft clonal ratios.

Repertoires were generated with immunoSEQ multiplex PCR, while TCRdb's copy carries only in-frame clones and drops some. There are roughly 90,000 clones in the sample; approximately 90% occur only once, and around 0.37% lies in the top ten. A note on this clone: Its target is not known.

This material consisted of unstimulated CD4+ T cells sorted from spleen or lymph node cells, taken before transplant. The sequence was collected from a human donor who was the organ donor for an intestinal transplant.

CDR3 DNA sequence: TGCGCCAGCAGCTTGGGGGTTGGGGGCGGGAGTTCCTACGAGCAGTACTTC. Protein sequence: CASSLGVGGGSSYEQYF. J is TRBJ2-7 and V is TRBV5-1, with D maybe TRBD2 (7 bases). Between the trimmed V and J ends, which lost 0 bases and 1 base, there was a span of 17 bases. The germline gives CDR1 SGHRS, CDR2 YFSETQ. This CDR3 spans 17 amino acids.